These 30 T cell receptor beta chains came from one sample sequenced in a study of regulatory T cells in long-lasting Graves disease. Arm-PCR with iRepertoire HTBI primers amplified the CDR3 regions for these TCR beta libraries. TCRdb used MiXCR to reprocess the multiplex PCR reads, holding one entry per CDR3 protein. Of a few hundred thousand distinct CDR3 sequences in the sample, over 14% were seen once. Noted time point: newly diagnosed GD, antithyroid drugs for less than 3 months. PBMCs were the source of the RNA used for TCR sequencing. This same sample was also part of a study on T cells in Graves' hyperthyroidism and ophthalmopathy.

Sequencing used peripheral blood mononuclear cells (PBMCs), obtained at new diagnosis, from a patient treated with antithyroid drugs. The receptor set was obtained from a woman in her thirties or forties with Graves disease.

The chain links TRBV24-1 to TRBJ2-2; TRBD2 might be the D (6 bases). This CDR3 region has 15 residues. Trimming stripped 4 bases from V and 4 bases from J, with 12 bases between. Germline CDR1 KGHDR, CDR2 SFDVKD. The CDR3 here is CATSDERAITGELFF. CDR3 DNA: TGTGCCACCAGTGACGAGCGGGCTATCACCGGGGAGCTGTTTTTT.

V and J are TRBV2 and TRBJ1-1; D call uncertain. Germline V gene data show CDR1 as SNHLY and CDR2 as FYNNEI. Trimming took off 10 bases at V and 1 base at J, with 13 bases between the two ends. The CDR3 sequence is 13 residues long. CDR3 loop: CATQMGRNTEAFF. The DNA for the CDR3 is TGTGCCACCCAGATGGGCCGGAACACTGAAGCTTTCTTT. The full variable domain, rest sourced from reference TRBV2 and TRBJ1-1, is EPEVTQTPSHQVTQMGQEVILRCVPISNHLYFYWYRQILGQKVEFLVSFYNNEISEKSEIFDDQFSVERPDGSNFTLKIRSTKLEDSAMYFCATQMGRNTEAFFGQGTRLTVV.

The chain employs TRBV24-1 and TRBJ2-2; 9 nucleotides line up with TRBD1. The germline V gene has CDR1 KGHDR and CDR2 SFDVKD. J lost 0 bases, V lost 4 bases, and 11 bases had no gene match. CDR3 size: 19 residues. Here the CDR3 reads CATSDPGTGTTANTGELFF. CDR3 sequence (DNA): TGTGCCACCAGTGACCCCGGGACAGGGACCACCGCGAACACCGGGGAGCTGTTTTTT.

This clonotype occurred a few times. The rearrangement joins TRBV6-2 or TRBV6-3 to TRBJ1-2; D is ambiguous. The germline CDR1 and CDR2 sequences are MNHEY and SVGEGT. The CDR3 sequence is 14 residues long. Trimming stripped 2 bases from V and 4 bases from J, with 11 bases between. CDR3 nucleotides: TGTGCCAGCAGTTACCCCTGGCAGTCCTATGGCTACACCTTC. As protein: CASSYPWQSYGYTF.

The chain recombines TRBV28 with TRBJ2-5; 10 positions agree with TRBD1. The germline gives CDR1 MDHEN, CDR2 SYDVKM. Trimming cost V 11 bases and J 10 bases; bases outside gene matches: 16. CDR3 size: 14 residues. This CDR3 reads CAVNDRGPSRGQYF. Written as DNA, the CDR3 is TGTGCCGTGAACGACAGGGGGCCATCTCGGGGCCAGTACTTC.

A few counts support this clonotype. The chain joins TRBV11-2 to TRBJ2-7; 8 positions agree with TRBD1. Per germline, CDR1 SGHAT and CDR2 FQNNGV. The trim removed 2 bases at V and 4 bases at J, leaving 7 bases unmatched. This CDR3 region has 15 residues. The chain's CDR3 is CASSLPGQEGYEQYF. The CDR3 bases are TGTGCCAGCAGCTTACCGGGACAGGAGGGATACGAGCAGTACTTC.

The rearrangement links TRBV30 to TRBJ1-3; D is ambiguous. The CDR3 has 13 residues. The ends were cut back, 5 bases at V and 4 bases at J, with 12 bases in the middle. Germline CDR1 is GTSNPN and CDR2 is SVGIG (reference sequence). This CDR3 reads CAWGSVSGNTIYF. Written as DNA, the CDR3 is TGTGCCTGGGGCAGTGTCTCCGGAAACACCATATATTTT.

The table lists this clonotype with many counts. The chain is built from TRBV6-1 and TRBJ1-6; D gene unclear. Per germline, CDR1 MNHNS and CDR2 SASEGT. This CDR3 has 13 residues. V was shortened by 7 bases and J by 5 bases, with 9 bases between the two germline ends. The CDR3 sequence: CASTMIDNSPLHF. CDR3 nucleotides: TGTGCCAGCACCATGATAGATAATTCACCCCTCCACTTT.

At least ten counts were recorded for this clonotype. The chain is built from TRBV2 and TRBJ2-3, with 10 bases that match TRBD1. J was trimmed by 6 bases and V by 9 bases; bases with no gene match: 9. From germline, CDR1 is SNHLY and CDR2 FYNNEI. The CDR3 contains 14 residues. CDR3 residues: CASTGTGAGDTQYF. The CDR3 region has the DNA TGTGCCAGTACCGGGACAGGGGCAGGGGATACGCAGTATTTT.

In this sample, this clonotype turned up a few times. V and J are TRBV24-1 and TRBJ2-4; TRBD1 might be the D (6 bases). Per germline, CDR1 KGHDR and CDR2 SFDVKD. V dropped 3 bases and J dropped 11 bases, with 13 bases sitting between them. The CDR3 sequence is 13 residues long. The CDR3: CATSDRTASLQYF. CDR3 in DNA: TGTGCCACCAGTGATCGGACAGCATCTCTTCAGTACTTC.

This clonotype was seen at least ten times. The chain uses TRBV12-3 or TRBV12-4 and TRBJ2-7, with D perhaps TRBD2 (5 bases). The CDR3 has 12 residues. The V gene lost 8 bases and the J gene lost 0 bases, with 8 bases spanning the gap. CDR3 nucleotides: TGTGCCAGCCGGACTTCCTCCTACGAGCAGTACTTC. Translated, it gives CASRTSSYEQYF.

This chain links TRBV28 with TRBJ1-6; 9 bases map to TRBD1. Per germline, CDR1 MDHEN and CDR2 SYDVKM. With 2 bases clipped from V and 9 bases from J, the junction kept 5 bases outside the gene matches. The CDR3 runs 15 residues. The CDR3 DNA reads TGTGCCAGCAGTTTAATCGACAGGGGGTCTTCACCCCTCCACTTT. It is translated as CASSLIDRGSSPLHF.

With respect to this clonotype: This may come from a read error, since a much larger clone is one base off. This chain joins TRBV28 and TRBJ2-3, with 9 positions matching TRBD2. The germline V gene has CDR1 MDHEN and CDR2 SYDVKM. This CDR3 is 19 amino acids long. CDR3 DNA sequence: TGTGCCAGCAGTCCCCCCCTCGGGCGACTAGCGGTTTTCACAGATATGCAGTATTTT. It translates to CASSPPLGRLAVFTDMQYF. Full variable domain (remainder filled in from reference TRBV28 and TRBJ2-3): DVKVTQSSRYLVKRTGEKVFLECVQDMDHENMFWYRQDPGLGLRLIYFSYDVKMKEKGDIPEGYSVSREKKERFSLILESASTNQTSMYLCASSPPLGRLAVFTDMQYFGPGTRLTVL.

This clonotype was counted only a few times. One base away lies a much larger clone, so this may be a sequencing read error. The chain combines TRBV7-3 with TRBJ1-1, with D uncertain. Germline V lookup: CDR1 SGHTA, CDR2 FQGTGA. The CDR3 is 15 residues long. With 2 bases removed from V and 3 bases from J, the gap between germline ends came to 13 bases. CDR3: CASSLEGRSDTEAFF. CDR3 sequence (DNA): TGTGCCAGCAGCTTAGAGGGCAGGTCGGACACTGAAGCTTTCTTT.

This chain joins TRBV5-1 and TRBJ2-4; maybe TRBD1 (6 bases). Deletions cut 2 bases from V and 1 base from J, with 10 bases between. The CDR3 length is 15 residues. Germline V gives CDR1 SGHRS, CDR2 YFSETQ. The CDR3 protein is CASSFGQGAKNIQYF. CDR3 DNA sequence: TGCGCCAGCAGCTTTGGTCAGGGGGCCAAAAACATTCAGTACTTC.

The rearrangement uses TRBV18 and TRBJ1-5; no clear D gene. Germline loops: CDR1 KGHSH, CDR2 LQKENI. The V and J ends lost 0 bases and 0 bases respectively, with 3 bases between them. This CDR3 has 14 amino acids. The CDR3 here is CASSPPNSNQPQHF. CDR3 in DNA: TGTGCCAGCTCACCACCAAATAGCAATCAGCCCCAGCATTTT.

The rearrangement joins TRBV12-3 or TRBV12-4 to TRBJ2-1; tentatively, D is TRBD2 (6 bases). The CDR3 runs to 15 residues. V lost 6 bases and J 3 bases, leaving 15 bases between the germline ends. DNA of the CDR3: TGTGCCAGCAGGACTAGTTTAAGGGTCTACAATGAGCAGTTCTTC. Its protein is CASRTSLRVYNEQFF.

The chain has TRBV30 and TRBJ2-1; 9 nucleotides agree with TRBD2. The CDR3 runs 15 residues. From germline, CDR1 is GTSNPN and CDR2 SVGIG (reference sequence). Trimming cost V 3 bases and J 8 bases; bases outside gene matches: 11. The CDR3 DNA reads as TGTGCCTGGAGGGTTGGTAGCGGGAGATTCGATGAGCAGTTCTTC. Its translation is CAWRVGSGRFDEQFF. The variable domain in full, completed from reference TRBV30 and TRBJ2-1, reads SQTIHQWPATLVQPVGSPLSLECTVEGTSNPNLYWYRQAAGRGLQLLFYSVGIGQISSEVPQNLSASRPQDRQFILSSKKLLLSDSGFYLCAWRVGSGRFDEQFFGPGTRLTVL.

This clonotype was found many times. The gene calls are TRBV6-1 and TRBJ2-7; 7 positions agree with TRBD1. The CDR3 loop spans 15 amino acids. V was clipped by 5 bases and J by 4 bases; unmatched bases: 11. The germline gives CDR1 MNHNS, CDR2 SASEGT. The DNA for the CDR3 is TGTGCCAGCAGTCCCTTCAATAGGGGGCTGTACGAGCAGTACTTC. Its protein is CASSPFNRGLYEQYF.

This clonotype was picked up a small number of times. The genes are TRBV29-1 and TRBJ1-3; the D gene is possibly TRBD1 (6 bases). The CDR3 has 14 amino acids. CDR1 and CDR2 from the germline V gene are SQVTM and ANQGSEA. V dropped 5 bases and J dropped 0 bases, with 11 bases sitting between them. CDR3 sequence reads: CSVPRTDSGNTIYF. CDR3 nucleotides: TGCAGCGTTCCCAGGACAGACTCTGGAAACACCATATATTTT.

This clonotype was recorded many times. The rearrangement joins TRBV6-2 or TRBV6-3 to TRBJ1-2; 8 positions agree with TRBD1. Germline-derived CDR1 and CDR2 are MNHEY and SVGEGT. CDR3 length: 16 residues. The V and J ends lost 5 bases and 2 bases, in that order; junction bases with no gene match: 10. The CDR3 loop is CASSEAWTGSNYGYTF. The CDR3 nucleotides read TGTGCCAGCAGTGAAGCCTGGACAGGGTCGAACTATGGCTACACCTTC.

This clonotype was picked up many times. V usage is TRBV3-1 and J usage is TRBJ2-5, with 7 positions matching TRBD1. The ends lost 0 bases at V and 7 bases at J; junction bases unmatched: 11. The CDR3 is made up of 16 amino acids. The germline gives CDR1 LGHDT, CDR2 YNNKEL (reference sequence). The CDR3 DNA follows: TGTGCCAGCAGCCAAGAGATCACAGGGGCGGTGGGGACCCAGTACTTC. As protein: CASSQEITGAVGTQYF.

This clonotype showed up just once. This sequence joins TRBV5-1 and TRBJ2-1; D may be TRBD1 (5 bases). Germline lookup yields CDR1 SGHRS and CDR2 YFSETQ. The CDR3 covers 15 residues. The chain's CDR3 is CGSCVDKALNNEQFF. The CDR3 DNA is TGCGGTAGCTGTGTGGACAAAGCCCTTAACAATGAGCAGTTCTTC.

This clonotype was seen repeatedly, ten times or more. This chain joins TRBV29-1 and TRBJ2-7; no clear D gene. The CDR3 totals 11 residues. Germline CDR1 is SQVTM and CDR2 is ANQGSEA. Trimming left V 4 bases short and J 0 bases short, with 4 bases between. For the CDR3, the DNA is TGCAGCGTTGGTAGCTCCTACGAGCAGTACTTC. It encodes CSVGSSYEQYF.

This clonotype appeared many times. The J gene is TRBJ2-1, the V gene TRBV12-5; D not certain. This CDR3 spans 13 amino acids. The germline V and J ends were trimmed by 7 bases and 8 bases, with 15 bases remaining between them. From germline, CDR1 is LGHNT and CDR2 FRNRAP. CDR3 residues: CASVPAMGYEQFF. The CDR3 DNA is TGTGCTAGTGTTCCCGCAATGGGGTATGAGCAGTTCTTC.

This clonotype was counted between two and nine times. This chain joins TRBV7-6 and TRBJ2-2; 10 bases line up with TRBD2. V lost 2 bases and J lost 6; bases outside the gene matches: 3. This CDR3 contains 15 residues. CDR1 is SGHVS and CDR2 is FNYEAQ in the germline V gene. The CDR3 here is CASSLLLAGAGELFF. CDR3 sequence (DNA): TGTGCCAGCAGCTTATTGCTAGCGGGAGCCGGGGAGCTGTTTTTT.

This clonotype appeared many times. This chain connects TRBV10-1 to TRBJ2-5, with D unresolved. Trimming pared 0 bases from V and 5 bases from J, leaving 10 bases between. The CDR3 consists of 14 residues. The germline V gene has CDR1 WNHNN and CDR2 SYGVQD (reference sequence). CDR3 region: CASSESGFVETQYF. The CDR3 coding sequence is TGCGCCAGCAGTGAGTCGGGGTTTGTGGAGACCCAGTACTTC.

This clonotype was observed at least ten times. V and J are TRBV24-1 and TRBJ2-1; a weak D match, TRBD2 (6 bases). The CDR3 runs 14 residues. Trimming took 0 bases from V and 4 from J, leaving 6 bases between them. The germline CDR1 and CDR2 sequences are KGHDR and SFDVKD. CDR3 sequence (DNA): TGTGCCACCAGTGATTTGCGGGAGTACAATGAGCAGTTCTTC. It codes for CATSDLREYNEQFF.

This clonotype was counted a few times. The V call is TRBV28, the J call TRBJ2-7; 7 bases align to TRBD2. The V gene's germline CDR1 is MDHEN and CDR2 SYDVKM. J gave up 2 bases and V 8 bases, and 9 bases lay outside the gene matches. The CDR3 has 14 residues. The CDR3 reads CASLGEGSTYEQYF. The CDR3, as DNA: TGTGCCAGCCTTGGGGAGGGTAGCACCTACGAGCAGTACTTC. The full variable domain, with the rest looked up from reference TRBV28 and TRBJ2-7, is DVKVTQSSRYLVKRTGEKVFLECVQDMDHENMFWYRQDPGLGLRLIYFSYDVKMKEKGDIPEGYSVSREKKERFSLILESASTNQTSMYLCASLGEGSTYEQYFGPGTRLTVT.

This clonotype was picked up many times. CDR3 in amino acids: CASSGTSGIEQFF. CDR3 nucleotides: TGTGCCAGCAGCGGGACTAGCGGTATTGAGCAGTTCTTC. J is TRBJ2-1 and V is TRBV12-3 or TRBV12-4; 11 bases line up with TRBD2. The CDR3 is 13 residues long. V shed 6 bases, J shed 9 bases, and the junction held 4 bases outside the gene matches.